In its sample, the clone carrying this T cell receptor (beta chain) was seen many times. Criteria for exclusion of patients were uncontrolled infection, other autoimmune disease, pregnancy or lactation. This record comes from a study of T cells in Graves' hyperthyroidism and ophthalmopathy. The CDR3 regions of TCR beta were amplified from RNA transcripts. Carried out on the TCR CDR3, a first-round RT-PCR used the HTBI primer set. MiXCR was run by TCRdb on the multiplex PCR reads, yielding one entry per CDR3 protein. The data show around 620,000 distinct CDR3 sequences, approximately 15% seen once. Trimming pared 0 bases from V and 8 bases from J, leaving 11 bases between. The germline gives CDR1 SGHRS, CDR2 YFSETQ. CDR3 length equals 13 residues.

The rearrangement links TRBV5-1 to TRBJ1-1, with D possibly matching TRBD1 (5 bases). This TCR was sampled from a woman aged 18 to 35 with Graves' ophthalmopathy. The sequenced material came from blood. The CDR3 region is CASSLVGNREAFF. CDR3 in DNA: TGCGCCAGCAGCTTGGTCGGGAACAGGGAAGCTTTCTTT.